This TCR beta chain was identified during a study of T cells in Graves' hyperthyroidism and ophthalmopathy. As for the study in general: Prior to any treatment, at the point of initial diagnosis, peripheral blood was collected.

This clonotype was seen at least ten times. Antigen unknown. Study-wide results and limits: Ophthalmopathy and stable hyperthyroidism were separated by a 13 V-J model. The majority of expanded thyroid clonotypes above 0.001 also appeared in blood.

It was RNA transcripts that yielded the amplified TCR beta CDR3 regions. The TCR CDR3 first-round RT-PCR relied on the HTBI primer set. TCRdb independently ran MiXCR on the multiplex PCR reads; one entry per CDR3 protein. The repertoire holds more than 300,000 distinct CDR3 sequences, with roughly 15% as singletons. This CDR3 spans 15 amino acids. After removal of 4 bases from V and 4 bases from J, the junction contained 2 bases not matched to a gene. Germline CDR1 and CDR2: SGHRS and YFSETQ. The sample comprised blood. The clonotype was recovered from a woman in her 30s with Graves' ophthalmopathy. The chain carries TRBV5-1 and TRBJ1-6, with TRBD1 identical over 10 bases. CDR3 nucleotides: TGCGCCAGCAGCAAGGGACAGGGGTATAATTCACCCCTCCACTTT. Translation gives CASSKGQGYNSPLHF.